This section outlines one TCR beta chain sequence together with its context. Its specificity is unknown. The source of the sample is a study of cytomegalovirus exposure and HLA in healthy donors. Study overall: Earlier, 117 million unique TCR beta sequences were recovered from roughly 170 million T cells by an analysis.

All donors participated as healthy donors of bone marrow. Germline loops: CDR1 SGHRS, CDR2 YFSETQ. The V and J ends lost 4 bases and 5 bases respectively, with 21 bases between them. CDR3 size: 16 residues. It was with 60 Vbeta and 13 Jbeta primers that the PCR ran. Repertoires were generated with immunoSEQ multiplex PCR, while TCRdb's copy carries only in-frame clones and drops some. The top ten clones hold about 1.9% of a sample with about 170,000 clones, about 81% of them seen once. Notes on the study in general: In a later analysis, HLA-associated TCR beta chains were more clonally expanded than equally common others.

This receptor was taken from a woman between 18 and 29 years old in good health and CMV-seronegative. Sequencing used PBMCs. The rearrangement links TRBV5-1 to TRBJ1-1; D is undetermined. CDR3: CASSPTPGMGRTEAFF. The CDR3 nucleotides are TGCGCCAGCAGCCCGACGCCTGGGATGGGGAGGACTGAAGCTTTCTTT.